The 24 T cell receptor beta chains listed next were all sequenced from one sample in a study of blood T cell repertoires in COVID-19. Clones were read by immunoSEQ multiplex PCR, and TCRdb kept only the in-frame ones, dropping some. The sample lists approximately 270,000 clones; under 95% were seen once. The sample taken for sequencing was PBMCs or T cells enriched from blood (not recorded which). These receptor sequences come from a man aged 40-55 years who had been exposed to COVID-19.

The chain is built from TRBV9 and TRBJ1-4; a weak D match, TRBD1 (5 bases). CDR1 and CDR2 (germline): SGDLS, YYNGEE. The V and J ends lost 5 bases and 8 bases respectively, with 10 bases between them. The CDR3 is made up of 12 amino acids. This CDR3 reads CASSGHNEKLFF. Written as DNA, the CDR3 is TGTGCCAGCAGTGGACATAACGAAAAACTGTTTTTT. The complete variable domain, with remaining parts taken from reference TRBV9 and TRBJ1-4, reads DSGVTQTPKHLITATGQRVTLRCSPRSGDLSVYWYQQSLDQGLQFLIQYYNGEERAKGNILERFSAQQFPDLHSELNLSSLELGDSALYFCASSGHNEKLFFGSGTQLSVL.

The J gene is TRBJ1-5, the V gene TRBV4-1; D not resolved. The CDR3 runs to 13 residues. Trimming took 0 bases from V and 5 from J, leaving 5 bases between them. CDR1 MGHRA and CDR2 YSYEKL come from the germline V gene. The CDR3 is CASSQERYQPQHF. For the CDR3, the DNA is TGCGCCAGCAGCCAAGAACGGTATCAGCCCCAGCATTTT.

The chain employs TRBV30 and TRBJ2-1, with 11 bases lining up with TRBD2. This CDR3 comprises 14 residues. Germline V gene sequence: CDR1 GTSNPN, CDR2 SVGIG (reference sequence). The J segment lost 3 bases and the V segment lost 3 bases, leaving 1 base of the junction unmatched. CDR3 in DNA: TGTGCCTGGAGGACTAGCGGGGACTACAATGAGCAGTTCTTC. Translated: CAWRTSGDYNEQFF.

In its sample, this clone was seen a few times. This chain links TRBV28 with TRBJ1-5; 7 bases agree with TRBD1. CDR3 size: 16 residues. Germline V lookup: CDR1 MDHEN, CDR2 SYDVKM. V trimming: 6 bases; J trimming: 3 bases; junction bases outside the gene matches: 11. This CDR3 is CASSRSTGYYNQPQHF. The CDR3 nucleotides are TGTGCCAGCAGCCGGTCGACAGGGTACTACAATCAGCCCCAGCATTTT.

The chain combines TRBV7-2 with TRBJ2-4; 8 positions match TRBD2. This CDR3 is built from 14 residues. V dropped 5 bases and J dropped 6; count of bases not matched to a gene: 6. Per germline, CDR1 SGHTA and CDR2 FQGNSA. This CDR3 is CASSGRGVRNIQYF. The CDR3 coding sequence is TGTGCCAGCAGCGGGCGGGGGGTCCGAAACATTCAGTACTTC.

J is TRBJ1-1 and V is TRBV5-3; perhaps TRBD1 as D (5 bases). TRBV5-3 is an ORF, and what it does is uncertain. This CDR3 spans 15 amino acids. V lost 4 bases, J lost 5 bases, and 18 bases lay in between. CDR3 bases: TGTGCCAGAAGCCCTATTTATTGGGGGGGAACTGAAGCTTTCTTT. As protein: CARSPIYWGGTEAFF.

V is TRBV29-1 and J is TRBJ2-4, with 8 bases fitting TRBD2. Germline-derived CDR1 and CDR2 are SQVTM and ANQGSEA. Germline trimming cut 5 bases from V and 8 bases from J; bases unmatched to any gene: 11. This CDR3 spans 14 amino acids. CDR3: CSVRGGRSGDIQYF. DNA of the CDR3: TGCAGCGTTCGGGGGGGGCGGAGTGGAGACATTCAGTACTTC.

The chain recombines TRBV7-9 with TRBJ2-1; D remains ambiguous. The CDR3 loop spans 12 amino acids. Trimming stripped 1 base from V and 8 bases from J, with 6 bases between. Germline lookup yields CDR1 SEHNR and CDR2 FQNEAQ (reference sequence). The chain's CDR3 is CASSLGRDEQFF. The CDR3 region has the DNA TGTGCCAGCAGCTTAGGACGGGATGAGCAGTTCTTC. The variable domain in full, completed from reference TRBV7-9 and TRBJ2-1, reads DTGVSQNPRHKITKRGQNVTFRCDPISEHNRLYWYRQTLGQGPEFLTYFQNEAQLEKSRLLSDRFSAERPKGSFSTLEIQRTEQGDSAMYLCASSLGRDEQFFGPGTRLTVL.

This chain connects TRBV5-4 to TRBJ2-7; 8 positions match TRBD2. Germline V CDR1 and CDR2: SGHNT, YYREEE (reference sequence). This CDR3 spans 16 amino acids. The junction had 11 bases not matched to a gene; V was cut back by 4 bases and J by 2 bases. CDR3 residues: CASSPVSGDITYEQYF. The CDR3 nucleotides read TGTGCCAGCAGCCCGGTTAGCGGGGACATAACCTACGAGCAGTACTTC.

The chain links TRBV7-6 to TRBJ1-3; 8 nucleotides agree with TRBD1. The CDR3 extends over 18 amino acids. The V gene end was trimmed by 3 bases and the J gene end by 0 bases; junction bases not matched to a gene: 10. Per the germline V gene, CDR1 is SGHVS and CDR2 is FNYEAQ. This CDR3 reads CASSFNPGTGNSGNTIYF. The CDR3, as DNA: TGTGCCAGCAGCTTCAATCCCGGGACAGGCAACTCTGGAAACACCATATATTTT.

In nucleotides, the CDR3 is TGTGCCAGCAACAATTACAGGGGGCTTCCCTACGAGCAGTACTTC. The encoded protein is CASNNYRGLPYEQYF. The rearrangement uses TRBV11-2 and TRBJ2-7, with 9 bases aligning to TRBD1. V shed 7 bases and J 2 bases; nucleotides not matched to a gene: 9. The CDR3 contains 15 residues. CDR1 is SGHAT and CDR2 is FQNNGV in the germline V gene.

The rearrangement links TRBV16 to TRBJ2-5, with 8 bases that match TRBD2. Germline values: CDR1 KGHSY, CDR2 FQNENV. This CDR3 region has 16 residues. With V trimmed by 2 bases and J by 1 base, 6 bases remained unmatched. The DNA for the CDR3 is TGTGCCAGCAGCCAACGCGGCAGCGGGGGCCAAGAGACCCAGTACTTC. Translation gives CASSQRGSGGQETQYF.

The CDR3 here is CASTMGDSTEAFF. CDR3 in DNA: TGTGCCAGTACCATGGGGGACAGTACTGAAGCTTTCTTT. The V and J genes are TRBV19 and TRBJ1-1; 7 positions agree with TRBD1. Germline CDR1 is LNHDA and CDR2 is SQIVND (reference sequence). The V and J ends lost 7 bases and 5 bases, in that order; junction bases with no gene match: 7. This CDR3 comprises 13 residues. The variable domain in full, with the rest retrieved from reference TRBV19 and TRBJ1-1, is DGGITQSPKYLFRKEGQNVTLSCEQNLNHDAMYWYRQDPGQGLRLIYYSQIVNDFQKGDIAEGYSVSREKKESFPLTVTSAQKNPTAFYLCASTMGDSTEAFFGQGTRLTVV.

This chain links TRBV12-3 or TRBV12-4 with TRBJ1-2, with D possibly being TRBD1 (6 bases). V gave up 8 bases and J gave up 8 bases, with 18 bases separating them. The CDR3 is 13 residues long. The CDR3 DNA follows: TGTGCCAGCCTAACTAACTACAGGGCCGGCTACACCTTC. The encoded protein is CASLTNYRAGYTF.

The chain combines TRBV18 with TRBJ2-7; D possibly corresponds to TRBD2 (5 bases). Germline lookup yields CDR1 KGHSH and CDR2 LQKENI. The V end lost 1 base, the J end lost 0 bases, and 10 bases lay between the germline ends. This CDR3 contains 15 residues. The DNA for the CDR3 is TGTGCCAGCTCACCACGAGAGGGCAGCTCCTACGAGCAGTACTTC. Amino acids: CASSPREGSSYEQYF.

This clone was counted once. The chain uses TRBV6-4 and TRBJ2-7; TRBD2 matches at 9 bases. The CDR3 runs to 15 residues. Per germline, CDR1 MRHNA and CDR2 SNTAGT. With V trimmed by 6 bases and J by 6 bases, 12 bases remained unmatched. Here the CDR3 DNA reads TGTGCCAGCAGCCCACGAAGGCGGGAGGGAGGCGAGCAGTACTTC. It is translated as CASSPRRREGGEQYF.

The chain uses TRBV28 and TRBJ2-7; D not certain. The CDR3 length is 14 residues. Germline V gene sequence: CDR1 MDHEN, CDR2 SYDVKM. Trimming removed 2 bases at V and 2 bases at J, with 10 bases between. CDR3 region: CASSLGQKPYEQYF. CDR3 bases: TGTGCCAGCAGTTTAGGGCAGAAACCCTACGAGCAGTACTTC.

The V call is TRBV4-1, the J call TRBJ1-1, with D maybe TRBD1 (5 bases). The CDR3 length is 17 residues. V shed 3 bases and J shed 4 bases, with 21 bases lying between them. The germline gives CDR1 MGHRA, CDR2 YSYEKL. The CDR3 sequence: CASSQDSGVTVRTEAFF. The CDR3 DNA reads TGCGCCAGCAGCCAGGACTCGGGGGTGACAGTCCGCACTGAAGCTTTCTTT.

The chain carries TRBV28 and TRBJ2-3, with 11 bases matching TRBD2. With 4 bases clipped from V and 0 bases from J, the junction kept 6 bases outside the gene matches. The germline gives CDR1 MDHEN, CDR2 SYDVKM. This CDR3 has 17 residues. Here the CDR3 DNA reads TGTGCCAGCAGTTGGACTAGCGGGCCCGTGAGCACAGATACGCAGTATTTT. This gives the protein CASSWTSGPVSTDTQYF.

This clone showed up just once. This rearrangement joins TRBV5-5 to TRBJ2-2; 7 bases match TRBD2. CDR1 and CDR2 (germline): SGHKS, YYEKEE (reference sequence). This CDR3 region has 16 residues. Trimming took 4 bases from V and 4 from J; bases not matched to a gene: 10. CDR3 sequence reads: CASSTTSALSTGELFF. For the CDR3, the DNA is TGTGCCAGCAGCACAACTAGCGCCCTGAGCACCGGGGAGCTGTTTTTT.

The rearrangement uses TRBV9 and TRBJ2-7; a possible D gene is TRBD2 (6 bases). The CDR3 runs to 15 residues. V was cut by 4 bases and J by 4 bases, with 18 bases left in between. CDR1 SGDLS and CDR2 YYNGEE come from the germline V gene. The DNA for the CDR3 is TGTGCCAGCAGCACGACCGGGACTCCGGAATACGAGCAGTACTTC. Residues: CASSTTGTPEYEQYF.

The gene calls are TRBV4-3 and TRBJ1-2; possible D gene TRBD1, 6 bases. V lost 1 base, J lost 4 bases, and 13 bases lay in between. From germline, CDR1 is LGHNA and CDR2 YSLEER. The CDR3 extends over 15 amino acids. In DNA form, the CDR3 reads TGCGCCAGCAGCCAAGTAAGGGGGGAGGGCTATGGCTACACCTTC. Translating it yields CASSQVRGEGYGYTF.

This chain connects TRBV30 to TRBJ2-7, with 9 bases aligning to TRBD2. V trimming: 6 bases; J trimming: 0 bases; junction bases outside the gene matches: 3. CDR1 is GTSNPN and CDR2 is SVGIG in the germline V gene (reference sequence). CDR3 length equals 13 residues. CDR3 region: CACSSGSSYEQYF. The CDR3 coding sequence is TGTGCCTGTAGTAGCGGGAGCTCCTACGAGCAGTACTTC.

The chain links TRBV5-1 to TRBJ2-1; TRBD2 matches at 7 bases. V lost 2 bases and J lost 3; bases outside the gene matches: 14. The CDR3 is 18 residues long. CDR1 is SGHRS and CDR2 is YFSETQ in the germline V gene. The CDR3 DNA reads TGCGCCAGCAGCTTCCCCGCAACTAGCGACAGAGTCTACAATGAGCAGTTCTTC. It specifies CASSFPATSDRVYNEQFF.